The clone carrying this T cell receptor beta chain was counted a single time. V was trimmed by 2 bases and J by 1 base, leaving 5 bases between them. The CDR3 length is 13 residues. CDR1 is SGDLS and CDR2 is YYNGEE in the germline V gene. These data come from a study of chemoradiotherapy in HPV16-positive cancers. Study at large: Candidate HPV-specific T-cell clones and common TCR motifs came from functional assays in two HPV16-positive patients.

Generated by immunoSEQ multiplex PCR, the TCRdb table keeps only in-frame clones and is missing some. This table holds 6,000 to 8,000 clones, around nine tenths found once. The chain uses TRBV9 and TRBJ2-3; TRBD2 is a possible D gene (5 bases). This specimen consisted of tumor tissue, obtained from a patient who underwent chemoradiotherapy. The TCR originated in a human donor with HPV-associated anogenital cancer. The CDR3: CASSVRGTDTQYF. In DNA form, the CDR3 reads TGTGCCAGCAGCGTGCGGGGCACAGATACGCAGTATTTT.